This T cell receptor (beta chain) comes out of a study of blood T cell repertoires in COVID-19. Study as a whole: PBMCs, B-cell-depleted T cells, or T cells were the source of the cDNA or gDNA that made up the material.

Data came from immunoSEQ multiplex PCR; TCRdb stores just in-frame clones and leaves some out. The table shows about 220,000 clones, with about four fifths occurring only once. This CDR3 spans 15 amino acids. Germline V CDR1 and CDR2: SGHTS, YDEGEE. V was clipped by 2 bases and J by 4 bases; unmatched bases: 4. The source is a woman aged 45-65 years who had been exposed to COVID-19. This chain links TRBV5-8 with TRBJ2-1; TRBD2 matches at 9 bases. Input material: PBMCs or T cells enriched from blood (not recorded which). CDR3 residues: CASSLTSGPYNEQFF. In nucleotides, the CDR3 is TGTGCCAGCAGCTTAACTAGCGGGCCATACAATGAGCAGTTCTTC.